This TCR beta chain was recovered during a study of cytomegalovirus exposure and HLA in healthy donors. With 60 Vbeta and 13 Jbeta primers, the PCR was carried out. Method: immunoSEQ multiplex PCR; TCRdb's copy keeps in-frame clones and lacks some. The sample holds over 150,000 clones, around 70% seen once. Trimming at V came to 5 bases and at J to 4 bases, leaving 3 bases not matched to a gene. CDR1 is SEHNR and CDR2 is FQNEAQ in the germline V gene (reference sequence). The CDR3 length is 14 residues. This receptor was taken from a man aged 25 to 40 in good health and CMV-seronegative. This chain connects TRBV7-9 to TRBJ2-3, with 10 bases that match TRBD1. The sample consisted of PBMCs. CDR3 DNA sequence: TGTGCCAGCAGCGACAGGGGGCTAGCAGATACGCAGTATTTT. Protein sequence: CASSDRGLADTQYF.